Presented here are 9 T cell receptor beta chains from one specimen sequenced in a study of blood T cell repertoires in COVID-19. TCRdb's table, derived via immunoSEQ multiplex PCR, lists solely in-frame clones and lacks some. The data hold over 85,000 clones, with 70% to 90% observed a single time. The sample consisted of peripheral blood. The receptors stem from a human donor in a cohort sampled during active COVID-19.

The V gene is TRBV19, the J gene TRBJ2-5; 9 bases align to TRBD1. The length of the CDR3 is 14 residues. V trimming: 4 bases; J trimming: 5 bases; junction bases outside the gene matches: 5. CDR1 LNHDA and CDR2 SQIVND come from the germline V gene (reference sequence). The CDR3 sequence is CASSTGQGRETQYF. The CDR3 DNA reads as TGTGCCAGTAGTACGGGACAGGGTAGGGAGACCCAGTACTTC.

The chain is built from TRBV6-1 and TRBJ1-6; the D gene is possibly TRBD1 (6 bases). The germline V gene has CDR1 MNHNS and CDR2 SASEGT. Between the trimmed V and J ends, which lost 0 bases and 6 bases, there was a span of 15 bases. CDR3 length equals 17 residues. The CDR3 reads CASSEALAGRGNSPLHF. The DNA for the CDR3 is TGTGCCAGCAGTGAAGCGCTGGCGGGCAGGGGTAATTCACCCCTCCACTTT.

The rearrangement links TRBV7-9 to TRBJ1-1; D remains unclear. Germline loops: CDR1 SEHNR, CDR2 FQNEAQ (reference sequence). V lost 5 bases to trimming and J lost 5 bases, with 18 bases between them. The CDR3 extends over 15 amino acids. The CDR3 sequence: CASSPKISIGTEAFF. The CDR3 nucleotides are TGTGCCAGCAGCCCAAAAATTTCTATCGGGACTGAAGCTTTCTTT.

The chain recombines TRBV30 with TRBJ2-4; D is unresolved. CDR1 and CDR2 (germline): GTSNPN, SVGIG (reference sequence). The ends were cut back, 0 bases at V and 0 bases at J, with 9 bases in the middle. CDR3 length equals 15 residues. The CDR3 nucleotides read TGTGCCTGGAGTGTACATCAAATAGCCAAAAACATTCAGTACTTC. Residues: CAWSVHQIAKNIQYF.

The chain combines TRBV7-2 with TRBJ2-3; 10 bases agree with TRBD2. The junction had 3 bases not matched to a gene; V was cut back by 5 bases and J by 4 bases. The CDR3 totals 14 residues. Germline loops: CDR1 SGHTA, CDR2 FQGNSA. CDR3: CASSEGTSADTQYF. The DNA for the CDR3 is TGTGCCAGCAGCGAGGGGACTAGCGCAGATACGCAGTATTTT. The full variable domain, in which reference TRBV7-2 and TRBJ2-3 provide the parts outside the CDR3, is GAGVSQSPSNKVTEKGKDVELRCDPISGHTALYWYRQSLGQGLEFLIYFQGNSAPDKSGLPSDRFSAERTGGSVSTLTIQRTQQEDSAVYLCASSEGTSADTQYFGPGTRLTVL.

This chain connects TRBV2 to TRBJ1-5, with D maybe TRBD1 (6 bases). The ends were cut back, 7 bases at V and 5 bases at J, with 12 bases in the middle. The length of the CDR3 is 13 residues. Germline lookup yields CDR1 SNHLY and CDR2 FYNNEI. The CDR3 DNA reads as TGTGCCAGCAAACAGGGTCTCTATCAGCCCCAGCATTTT. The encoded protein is CASKQGLYQPQHF.

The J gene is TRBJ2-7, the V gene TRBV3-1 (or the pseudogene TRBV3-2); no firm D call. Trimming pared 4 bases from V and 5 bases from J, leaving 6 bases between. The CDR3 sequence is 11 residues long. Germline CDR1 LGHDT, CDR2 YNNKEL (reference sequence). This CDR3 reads CASSLLHEQYF. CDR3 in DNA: TGTGCCAGCAGCCTCCTCCACGAGCAGTACTTC.

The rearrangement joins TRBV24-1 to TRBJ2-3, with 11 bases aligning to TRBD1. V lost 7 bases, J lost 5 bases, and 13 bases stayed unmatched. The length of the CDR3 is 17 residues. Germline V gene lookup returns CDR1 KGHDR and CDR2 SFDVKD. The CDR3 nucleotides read TGTGCCACCAGCCCCCCTCCGGGACAGGGGGAGATAGATACGCAGTATTTT. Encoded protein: CATSPPPGQGEIDTQYF.

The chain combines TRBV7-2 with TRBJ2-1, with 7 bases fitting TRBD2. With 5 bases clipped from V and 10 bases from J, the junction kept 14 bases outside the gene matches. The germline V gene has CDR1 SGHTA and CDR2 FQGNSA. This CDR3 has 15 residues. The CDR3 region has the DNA TGTGCCAGCAGCACCGGGACTACCCCTTATTCGGAGCAGTTCTTC. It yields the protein CASSTGTTPYSEQFF.